This T cell receptor (beta chain) was observed in a study of cytomegalovirus exposure and HLA in healthy donors. Study in general: In an earlier analysis, around 120 million unique TCR beta sequences were found from about 179 million T cells. Whole-study results and caveats: Reports credit the classifier with highly specific, highly sensitive diagnosis of cytomegalovirus status. Some highly shared sequence variants likely arose as a pipeline artifact. TCR beta sequences reportedly predicted most subjects' HLA-A and HLA-B alleles accurately.

The PCR was carried out with 60 Vbeta primers and 13 Jbeta primers. TCRdb's table, derived via immunoSEQ multiplex PCR, lists solely in-frame clones and lacks some. This table has fewer than 250,000 clones, about three quarters appearing once. A word on this clone: No antigen is known for it.

The CDR3 consists of 15 residues. Germline V CDR1 and CDR2: ENHRY, SYGVKD. J gave up 2 bases and V 4 bases, and 4 bases lay outside the gene matches. The rearrangement uses TRBV10-3 and TRBJ2-5, with 10 bases aligning to TRBD2. This clonotype originated in a man aged 40-50 years in good health and CMV-seronegative. Source material: PBMCs. The DNA for the CDR3 is TGTGCCATCAGTGGCGGACTAGCGGAACAAGAGACCCAGTACTTC. Translating it yields CAISGGLAEQETQYF.